The entry that follows covers one T cell receptor (beta chain) sequence. Antigen unknown. The data were obtained in a study of T-cell reconstitution after alpha-beta-depleted transplantation in children. General study results and limits: Expanded graft clones numbering several hundred reportedly gave rise to alpha-beta T cells about two months after transplant. After transplant, high TCRbeta diversity at day 60 in some patients arose from surviving recipient T cells and thymic progenitors.

The library targeted TCRbeta and was prepared with unique molecular identifiers. One entry per CDR3 protein results from TCRdb running MiXCR on the PCR reads. Of about 980,000 distinct CDR3 sequences listed, around 30% are singletons. Sequenced here: PBMCs, mostly from graft donor cells, sampled 360 days after TCRalphabeta/CD19-depleted stem cell transplant. This sequence originates from a boy younger than two who had a stem cell transplant for SCID, so the T cells may come from the graft donor.

As DNA, the CDR3 is TGTGCCAGCAGCTTAGACAGGGGGGATTCACCCCTCCACTTT. Translated: CASSLDRGDSPLHF. The chain joins TRBV7-9 to TRBJ1-6; 8 bases agree with TRBD1. CDR3 length: 14 amino acids. With V trimmed by 1 base and J by 8 bases, 1 base remained unmatched. Germline V lookup: CDR1 SEHNR, CDR2 FQNEAQ (reference sequence).